Below are 21 T cell receptor beta chains sequenced from a single sample in a study of T cells after yellow fever vaccination. TCRdb analysed the 5' RACE reads with MiXCR anew, one entry per CDR3 protein. The table records about 300,000 distinct CDR3 sequences, around 7% of them present only once. Sequencing used PBMCs, obtained more than 40 days after the first yellow fever vaccination. These receptors all come from a man between 18 and 29 years old who received the YFV17D yellow fever vaccine.

There are a few counts of this clonotype. This chain links TRBV12-3 or TRBV12-4 with TRBJ1-2; the match to TRBD1 covers 7 bases. V dropped 6 bases and J dropped 5; count of bases not matched to a gene: 3. The CDR3 totals 12 residues. This chain's CDR3 is CASSQGEYGYTF. The CDR3 nucleotides read TGTGCCAGCAGCCAGGGGGAGTATGGCTACACCTTC.

This clonotype has just a few counts. J is TRBJ2-1 and V is TRBV2, with 12 positions matching TRBD2. The CDR3 runs 20 residues. Germline V lookup: CDR1 SNHLY, CDR2 FYNNEI. The junction had 25 bases not matched to a gene; V was cut back by 9 bases and J by 7 bases. CDR3 sequence: CASRYRGLLAGGTKGNEQFF. Here the CDR3 DNA reads TGTGCCAGTAGATACAGGGGGCTACTAGCGGGGGGAACGAAGGGGAATGAGCAGTTCTTC.

This clonotype was picked up a small number of times. This chain connects TRBV4-1 to TRBJ2-1; 7 bases are a match to TRBD1. J was trimmed by 1 base and V by 5 bases; bases with no gene match: 8. From germline, CDR1 is MGHRA and CDR2 YSYEKL. The CDR3 has 16 residues. CDR3 sequence (DNA): TGCGCCAGCAGCGATATAAGGGGGCAGTCCTACAATGAGCAGTTCTTC. Its protein product is CASSDIRGQSYNEQFF.

This clonotype has a count of ten or more. The chain employs TRBV15 and TRBJ1-1; D not certain. Germline lookup yields CDR1 LNHNV and CDR2 YYDKDF (reference sequence). Trimming removed 11 bases from V and 3 bases from J, with 16 bases in between. The CDR3 has 13 amino acids. The CDR3: CAVGSWADTEAFF. The CDR3, as DNA: TGTGCCGTTGGATCTTGGGCGGACACTGAAGCTTTCTTT. Based on the CDR3 plus reference TRBV15 and TRBJ1-1, the full variable domain is DAMVIQNPRYQVTQFGKPVTLSCSQTLNHNVMYWYQQKSSQAPKLLFHYYDKDFNNEADTPDNFQSRRPNTSFCFLDIRSPGLGDTAMYLCAVGSWADTEAFFGQGTRLTVV.

This clonotype was recorded a few times. The gene calls are TRBV13 and TRBJ2-1; unclear D gene. V dropped 4 bases and J dropped 8 bases, with 18 bases sitting between them. CDR3 length: 15 residues. CDR1 and CDR2 (germline): PRHDT, FYEKMQ (reference sequence). In DNA form, the CDR3 reads TGTGCCAGCAGCTCCCTGGCAAGCCCCGGAGATGAGCAGTTCTTC. Encoded protein: CASSSLASPGDEQFF.

This clonotype was counted between two and nine times. The rearrangement joins TRBV12-3 or TRBV12-4 to TRBJ1-1; D perhaps matches TRBD1 (6 bases). Between the trimmed V and J ends, which lost 6 bases and 7 bases, there was a span of 27 bases. There are 17 residues in the CDR3. Here the CDR3 reads CASSSGKDQGHRGEAFF. CDR3 DNA: TGTGCCAGCAGCTCGGGTAAGGATCAGGGGCACAGAGGTGAAGCTTTCTTT.

This clonotype was seen a handful of times. The J gene is TRBJ1-1, the V gene TRBV18, with D hard to call. Germline CDR1 KGHSH, CDR2 LQKENI. The CDR3 is 14 amino acids. Trimming removed 6 bases from V and 6 bases from J, with 17 bases in between. In nucleotides, the CDR3 is TGTGCCAGCTCTCCCGATGCCTGGTCGGCTGAAGCTTTCTTT. Translating it yields CASSPDAWSAEAFF.

This clonotype was observed a handful of times. The chain employs TRBV6-2 or TRBV6-3 and TRBJ1-2; D gene ambiguous. This CDR3 comprises 12 residues. Trimming left V 5 bases short and J 7 bases short, with 11 bases between. The germline CDR1 and CDR2 sequences are MNHEY and SVGEGT. CDR3 residues: CASSDLEAGYTF. The DNA of the CDR3 is TGTGCCAGCAGTGACCTGGAGGCTGGCTACACCTTC.

The rearrangement uses TRBV7-2 and TRBJ1-2; D unclear. Germline CDR1 reads SGHTA; CDR2 reads FQGNSA. This CDR3 is 15 amino acids long. V lost 7 bases and J lost 0, with 15 bases in between. Here the CDR3 reads CASNPGSGTNYGYTF. CDR3 DNA sequence: TGTGCCAGCAACCCCGGGTCTGGGACTAACTATGGCTACACCTTC. The whole variable domain, remainder taken from reference TRBV7-2 and TRBJ1-2, is GAGVSQSPSNKVTEKGKDVELRCDPISGHTALYWYRQSLGQGLEFLIYFQGNSAPDKSGLPSDRFSAERTGGSVSTLTIQRTQQEDSAVYLCASNPGSGTNYGYTFGSGTRLTVV.

The rearrangement uses TRBV7-9 and TRBJ2-7, with 7 bases fitting TRBD1. The CDR3 totals 12 residues. Germline CDR1 reads SEHNR; CDR2 reads FQNEAQ (reference sequence). V dropped 3 bases and J dropped 5; count of bases not matched to a gene: 1. The CDR3 region is CASSLGQHEQYF. DNA for the CDR3: TGTGCCAGCAGCTTGGGACAGCACGAGCAGTACTTC.

This clonotype came up many times. The chain is built from TRBV7-2 and TRBJ1-5; the D is unclear. CDR1 and CDR2 (germline): SGHTA, FQGNSA. The V gene lost 5 bases and the J gene lost 4 bases, with 12 bases spanning the gap. This CDR3 comprises 14 residues. CDR3 bases: TGTGCCAGCAGCCGAGGACCGGTAAATCAGCCCCAGCATTTT. Residues: CASSRGPVNQPQHF.

This clonotype appeared a few times. The rearrangement uses TRBV28 and TRBJ2-5; 10 nucleotides match TRBD2. CDR1 is MDHEN and CDR2 is SYDVKM in the germline V gene. The V gene end was trimmed by 7 bases and the J gene end by 5 bases; junction bases not matched to a gene: 10. The CDR3 runs 15 residues. The CDR3 nucleotides are TGTGCCAGCACCCCTCCAACTAGCGGGGTGGAGACCCAGTACTTC. It translates to CASTPPTSGVETQYF. The complete variable domain, with remaining parts taken from reference TRBV28 and TRBJ2-5, reads DVKVTQSSRYLVKRTGEKVFLECVQDMDHENMFWYRQDPGLGLRLIYFSYDVKMKEKGDIPEGYSVSREKKERFSLILESASTNQTSMYLCASTPPTSGVETQYFGPGTRLLVL.

A few counts support this clonotype. The J gene is TRBJ1-2, the V gene TRBV29-1; the D is unclear. Trimming removed 6 bases at V and 6 bases at J, with 20 bases between. The CDR3 sequence is 14 residues long. Germline CDR1 and CDR2: SQVTM and ANQGSEA. As DNA, the CDR3 is TGCAGCGTCCCCCGCCGCTTGGGGTACGATGGCTACACCTTC. It specifies CSVPRRLGYDGYTF.

At least ten counts were recorded for this clonotype. The chain carries TRBV9 and TRBJ2-3, with D possibly being TRBD1 (6 bases). Germline loops: CDR1 SGDLS, CDR2 YYNGEE. The V end lost 4 bases, the J end lost 0 bases, and 9 bases lay between the germline ends. The CDR3 loop spans 14 amino acids. The CDR3, as DNA: TGTGCCAGCAGCACAACAGGGAGCACAGATACGCAGTATTTT. The encoded protein is CASSTTGSTDTQYF.

The V and J genes are TRBV9 and TRBJ1-1, with a possible D match to TRBD1 (6 bases). The CDR3 has 13 amino acids. Trimming removed 0 bases from V and 6 bases from J, with 9 bases in between. Germline-derived CDR1 and CDR2 are SGDLS and YYNGEE. The CDR3 is CASSVGGGPEAFF. CDR3 bases: TGTGCCAGCAGCGTAGGGGGGGGCCCTGAAGCTTTCTTT. The complete variable domain, with remaining parts taken from reference TRBV9 and TRBJ1-1, reads DSGVTQTPKHLITATGQRVTLRCSPRSGDLSVYWYQQSLDQGLQFLIQYYNGEERAKGNILERFSAQQFPDLHSELNLSSLELGDSALYFCASSVGGGPEAFFGQGTRLTVV.

The sample holds many counts of this clonotype. The chain is built from TRBV7-9 and TRBJ1-1; no reliable D call. V gave up 1 base and J gave up 5 bases, with 14 bases separating them. The CDR3 is 15 residues long. Germline V gene sequence: CDR1 SEHNR, CDR2 FQNEAQ (reference sequence). The CDR3 DNA is TGTGCCAGCAGCTTAGTCAGATCCAGAGTTACTGAAGCTTTCTTT. Translating it yields CASSLVRSRVTEAFF.

This clonotype has only a few counts. The chain combines TRBV10-3 with TRBJ1-5; 7 bases agree with TRBD1. Germline loops: CDR1 ENHRY, CDR2 SYGVKD. Trimming took 7 bases from V and 5 from J; bases not matched to a gene: 8. This CDR3 contains 14 residues. In DNA form, the CDR3 reads TGTGCCATCAATGGCAGGGGGTCGGATCAGCCCCAGCATTTT. Its protein product is CAINGRGSDQPQHF.

V is TRBV20-1 and J is TRBJ2-3, with unresolved D. Germline loops: CDR1 DFQATT, CDR2 SNEGSKA (reference sequence). The V and J ends lost 0 bases and 1 base respectively, with 23 bases between them. This CDR3 is 19 amino acids long. This CDR3 reads CSARDFGDPRRVGTDTQYF. CDR3 nucleotide sequence: TGCAGTGCTAGAGATTTTGGAGACCCGCGACGGGTCGGCACAGATACGCAGTATTTT.

This clonotype was counted only a few times. This sequence joins TRBV28 and TRBJ2-1; the match to TRBD2 covers 14 bases. The CDR3 has 15 amino acids. V shed 8 bases, J shed 5 bases, and the junction held 5 bases outside the gene matches. Germline V gene data show CDR1 as MDHEN and CDR2 as SYDVKM. CDR3 coding DNA: TGTGCCAGCCTGCCGGGACTAGCGGGGGACAATGAGCAGTTCTTC. Protein: CASLPGLAGDNEQFF.

The rearrangement uses TRBV6-1 and TRBJ1-1; 7 bases agree with TRBD1. CDR1 and CDR2 from the germline V gene are MNHNS and SASEGT. CDR3 size: 15 residues. J was trimmed by 5 bases and V by 5 bases; bases with no gene match: 11. The chain's CDR3 is CASSSYRGLRTEAFF. As DNA, the CDR3 is TGTGCCAGCAGTAGCTACAGGGGTTTGAGGACTGAAGCTTTCTTT.

This clonotype was found many times. V and J are TRBV5-1 and TRBJ1-1; TRBD1 matches at 8 bases. Unmatched junction bases numbered 23, after V lost 5 bases and J lost 8 bases. The germline V gene has CDR1 SGHRS and CDR2 YFSETQ. The CDR3 is made up of 18 amino acids. The CDR3 region is CASSLFRKLQGAEGEAFF. The CDR3 region has the DNA TGCGCCAGCAGTCTTTTCCGGAAATTGCAGGGGGCTGAGGGGGAAGCTTTCTTT.